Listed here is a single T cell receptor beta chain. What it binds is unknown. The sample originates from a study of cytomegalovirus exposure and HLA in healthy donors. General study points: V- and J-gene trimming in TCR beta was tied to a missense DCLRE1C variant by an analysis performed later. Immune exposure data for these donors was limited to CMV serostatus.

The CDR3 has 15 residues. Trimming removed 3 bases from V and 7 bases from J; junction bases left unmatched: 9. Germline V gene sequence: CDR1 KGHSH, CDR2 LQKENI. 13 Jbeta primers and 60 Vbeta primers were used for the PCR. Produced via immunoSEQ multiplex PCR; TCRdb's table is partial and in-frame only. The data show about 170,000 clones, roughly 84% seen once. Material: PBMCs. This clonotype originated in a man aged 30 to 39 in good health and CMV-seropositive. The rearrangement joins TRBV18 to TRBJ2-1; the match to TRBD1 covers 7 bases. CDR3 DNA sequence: TGTGCCAGCTCACCGGGGACCGGGACAGAGAATGAGCAGTTCTTC. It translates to CASSPGTGTENEQFF.